The 13 T cell receptor beta chains below all came from one sample that was sequenced in a study of T cell responses to AZD1222 COVID-19 vaccine. Here immunoSEQ multiplex PCR was the method, and the copy in TCRdb shows in-frame clones only, minus some. The sample has over 100,000 clones, over 75% seen once. The sample was peripheral blood, taken on day 0 of AZD1222 vaccination. The receptors here all came from an adult in good health.

The V call is TRBV5-1, the J call TRBJ2-5; D unresolved. The germline CDR1 and CDR2 sequences are SGHRS and YFSETQ. V was shortened by 4 bases and J by 2 bases, with 15 bases between the two germline ends. The CDR3 spans 15 residues. CDR3 sequence reads: CASSRPGVVQETQYF. The CDR3 nucleotides read TGCGCCAGCAGCCGGCCAGGCGTGGTTCAAGAGACCCAGTACTTC.

This clone was counted once. The chain uses TRBV6-5 and TRBJ1-4; no definite D call. V lost 2 bases, J lost 2 bases, and 6 bases lay in between. Germline V gives CDR1 MNHEY, CDR2 SVGAGI. The CDR3 spans 14 residues. In DNA, the CDR3 is TGTGCCAGCAGTTACCGGATTACTAATGAAAAACTGTTTTTT. It yields the protein CASSYRITNEKLFF.

The V gene is TRBV7-9, the J gene TRBJ1-3; possible D gene TRBD1, 6 bases. The CDR3 covers 15 residues. Germline V CDR1 and CDR2: SEHNR, FQNEAQ (reference sequence). Trimming took 2 bases from V and 7 from J, leaving 15 bases between them. The CDR3 DNA reads TGTGCCAGCAGCTTAACGGGGGCCGGAGCGAACACCATATATTTT. Its protein is CASSLTGAGANTIYF.

There are a few counts of this clone. This CDR3 reads CASSRDWTAGLTDTQYF. CDR3 in DNA: TGTGCCAGCAGTCGCGACTGGACAGCGGGGCTCACAGATACGCAGTATTTT. J is TRBJ2-3 and V is TRBV6-6, with D possibly being TRBD2 (7 bases). The CDR3 consists of 17 residues. Trimming took 5 bases from V and 2 from J, leaving 20 bases between them. Germline V gives CDR1 MNHNY, CDR2 SVGAGI (reference sequence).

The chain couples TRBV5-5 to TRBJ1-3, with a weak D call TRBD1 (5 bases). Germline V gene sequence: CDR1 SGHKS, CDR2 YYEKEE (reference sequence). Trimming shortened V by 3 bases and J by 1 base, and 8 bases separated the two germline ends. The CDR3 loop spans 14 amino acids. CDR3 residues: CASSSGVSGNTIYF. In DNA form, the CDR3 reads TGTGCCAGCAGCTCGGGGGTTTCTGGAAACACCATATATTTT.

This rearrangement joins TRBV25-1 to TRBJ1-3, with D maybe TRBD1 (6 bases). CDR3 length: 15 amino acids. Trimming stripped 2 bases from V and 4 bases from J, with 12 bases between. Germline assignment: CDR1 MGHDK and CDR2 SYGVNS. Here the CDR3 DNA reads TGTGCCAGCAGTGAAGGGGGCGGCCTAGGAAACACCATATATTTT. Translation: CASSEGGGLGNTIYF.

The J gene is TRBJ1-2, the V gene TRBV9; 11 bases agree with TRBD1. J was trimmed by 3 bases and V by 4 bases; bases with no gene match: 11. The germline V gene encodes CDR1 SGDLS and CDR2 YYNGEE. CDR3 size: 17 residues. The chain's CDR3 is CASSKEGQGDSYYGYTF. CDR3 nucleotides: TGTGCCAGCAGCAAAGAGGGACAGGGGGACTCATACTATGGCTACACCTTC.

The rearrangement uses TRBV4-1 and TRBJ1-6; TRBD1 is a possible D gene (6 bases). The CDR3 has 15 residues. CDR1 and CDR2 (germline): MGHRA, YSYEKL. V lost 2 bases and J 9 bases, leaving 14 bases between the germline ends. The CDR3 DNA follows: TGCGCCAGCAGCCAACTAACCTCACAGGGTTCACCCCTCCACTTT. This sequence encodes CASSQLTSQGSPLHF.

This clone appeared a single time. The chain combines TRBV6-4 with TRBJ1-3, with D possibly TRBD1 on 6 matching bases. Looked up from germline, CDR1 is MRHNA and CDR2 is SNTAGT. The CDR3 totals 15 residues. V was trimmed by 7 bases and J by 8 bases, leaving 21 bases between them. Here the CDR3 DNA reads TGTGCCAGCATGCCCGAACAGGGATCCGTAGACACCATATATTTT. It codes for CASMPEQGSVDTIYF.

The genes are TRBV29-1 and TRBJ2-2, with D tentatively TRBD2 (5 bases). Germline V gene sequence: CDR1 SQVTM, CDR2 ANQGSEA. The ends were cut back, 7 bases at V and 5 bases at J, with 8 bases in the middle. CDR3 length: 11 amino acids. Here the CDR3 reads CSARGTGELFF. CDR3 nucleotides: TGCAGCGCCCGAGGGACCGGGGAGCTGTTTTTT.

The chain couples TRBV11-2 to TRBJ1-2, with D hard to call. The V gene's germline CDR1 is SGHAT and CDR2 FQNNGV. The CDR3 spans 14 residues. V was trimmed by 2 bases and J by 8 bases, leaving 15 bases between them. CDR3 protein: CASSLFAGKRGYTF. The CDR3 nucleotides read TGTGCCAGCAGCTTATTTGCAGGAAAGAGGGGCTACACCTTC.

The chain employs TRBV18 and TRBJ1-1, with TRBD1 matching over 8 bases. CDR3 size: 14 residues. The V segment lost 3 bases and the J segment 6 bases; nucleotides outside the gene matches: 6. Germline loops: CDR1 KGHSH, CDR2 LQKENI. The CDR3, as DNA: TGTGCCAGCTCACCGGACAGGGTGAGGGCTGAAGCTTTCTTT. Translated: CASSPDRVRAEAFF.

The V call is TRBV11-1, the J call TRBJ2-6; D gene unclear. V lost 11 bases, J lost 7 bases, and 9 bases lay in between. The CDR3 runs 11 residues. Germline-derived CDR1 and CDR2 are SGHAT and FQDESV (reference sequence). CDR3 nucleotides: TGTGCCGCTGAGACCGCCAACGTCCTGACTTTC. Translating gives CAAETANVLTF.